Below, one T cell receptor (beta chain) is given with its context. The source of the sample is a study of shared clonotypes between healthy human individuals. Sequenced by immunoSEQ multiplex PCR; TCRdb stores in-frame clones only, minus some. The data show about 2 million clones, roughly 96% seen once. The V gene lost 0 bases and the J gene lost 6 bases, with 16 bases spanning the gap. Germline assignment: CDR1 SGHRS and CDR2 YFSETQ. The CDR3 is made up of 16 amino acids. The TCR was taken from a man aged 18 to 35 in good health. The specimen sequenced was naive CD4+ T cells sorted from blood. Subset denoted: CD45RA+ positively selected. V usage is TRBV5-1 and J usage is TRBJ2-1; D could derive from TRBD1 or TRBD2 (5 bases each). The CDR3 spells CASSLEGTGRFNEQFF. CDR3 DNA sequence: TGCGCCAGCAGCTTGGAGGGGACGGGGAGATTCAATGAGCAGTTCTTC.